Listed below are T cell receptor beta chains from one sample, sequenced in a study of technical replicates of blood from a few donors. Profiling relied on immunoSEQ multiplex PCR, and the TCRdb table lists in-frame clones only, not all of them. This table holds about 80,000 clones, 95% to 98% found once. Input material: T cells isolated from PBMCs. These receptors were taken from a human donor in good health. CDR3s include the opening cysteine and the closing phenylalanine or tryptophan. Each record gives: V gene, D gene, clone size, J gene, CDR3 DNA, CDR3 protein. D genes are given only for firm matches. Rows give clone size only sometimes, using once, few, many, or a class for an expanded clone.

>TRBV28|TRBD1|NA|TRBJ1-1
TGTGCCAGCAGTCCTGCCTCGGACAGGTCGATAACTGAAGCTTTCTTT
CASSPASDRSITEAFF
>TRBV7-6|NA|NA|TRBJ2-1
TGTGCCAGCAGCTTAGGGCGGAGCAATGAGCAGTTCTTC
CASSLGRSNEQFF
>TRBV25-1|NA|few|TRBJ1-1
TGTGCCAGCAGACAGGGTTCCACTGAAGCTTTCTTT
CASRQGSTEAFF
>TRBV7-9|TRBD1|NA|TRBJ2-3
TGTGCCAGCAGCGAGCCGACAGGGGGTGCCACAGATACGCAGTATTTT
CASSEPTGGATDTQYF
>TRBV6-4|NA|NA|TRBJ1-2
TGTGCCAGCAGATCGGACAGTCTGGGCTATGGCTACACCTTC
CASRSDSLGYGYTF
>TRBV4-1|NA|NA|TRBJ2-5
TGCGCCAGCAGCCAAGAGGGGCGTCGAGGTATCGAGACCCAGTACTTC
CASSQEGRRGIETQYF
>TRBV28|NA|NA|TRBJ1-2
TGTGCCAGCAGTTTGGGGATTGCAGGAGGCTATGGCTACACCTTC
CASSLGIAGGYGYTF
>TRBV2|NA|NA|TRBJ2-3
TGTGCCAGCAGCGACAACACAGATACGCAGTATTTT
CASSDNTDTQYF
>TRBV18|TRBD1|NA|TRBJ1-4
TGTGCCAGCTCACCACTCCGGACAGGGATAAATGAAAAACTGTTTTTT
CASSPLRTGINEKLFF
>TRBV2|TRBD2|NA|TRBJ2-7
TGTGCCAGCAGTGAATGGGGACTAGCGGGAGGGATTGACGAGCAGTACTTC
CASSEWGLAGGIDEQYF
>TRBV18|TRBD1|NA|TRBJ1-5
TGTGCCAGCTCACCAGGGACAGATAGCAATCAGCCCCAGCATTTT
CASSPGTDSNQPQHF